Sequencing of this TCR beta chain was carried out in a study of radiotherapy plus CTLA-4 blockade in lung cancer. The overall study: 15% to 20% of enrolled patients responded objectively, and over 30% had disease control.

Findings of the study overall: Reports identified early blood T cell clone dynamics, with interferon-beta, as the best response predictor.

Profiled with immunoSEQ multiplex PCR; TCRdb holds only in-frame clones, not every one. This sample has tens of thousands of clones; 65% to 90% occur once, and the top ten carry approximately 23%. The CDR3 loop spans 14 amino acids. The germline V and J ends were trimmed by 0 bases and 9 bases, with 15 bases remaining between them. Germline CDR1 SGHTS, CDR2 YDEGEE. With respect to this clone: The antigen remains unidentified.

The receptor's source is a human donor with non-small cell lung cancer whose response to radiotherapy plus ipilimumab could not be evaluated. The sequencing used peripheral blood, collected from a patient treated with radiotherapy plus ipilimumab. This sequence joins TRBV5-8 and TRBJ1-1; a weak D match, TRBD1 (5 bases). The CDR3 is CASSLANLGPKAFF. The CDR3 DNA reads as TGTGCCAGCAGCTTGGCCAATTTGGGGCCGAAAGCTTTCTTT.